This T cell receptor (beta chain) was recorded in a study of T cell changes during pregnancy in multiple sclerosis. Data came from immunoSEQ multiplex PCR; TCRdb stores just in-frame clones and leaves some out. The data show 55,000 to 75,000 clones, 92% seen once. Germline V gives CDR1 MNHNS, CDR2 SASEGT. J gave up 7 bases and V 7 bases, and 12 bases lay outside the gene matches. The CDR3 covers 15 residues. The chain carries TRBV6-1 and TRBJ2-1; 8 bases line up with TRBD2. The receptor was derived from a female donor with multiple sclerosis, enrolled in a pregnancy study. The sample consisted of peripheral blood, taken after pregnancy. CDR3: CASTPRWREDNEQFF. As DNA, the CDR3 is TGTGCCAGCACCCCAAGGTGGCGGGAGGATAATGAGCAGTTCTTC.